This record covers a single TCR beta chain. V was clipped by 4 bases and J by 0 bases, with 17 bases between them. The CDR3 sequence is 17 residues long. Germline CDR1 reads SGHRS; CDR2 reads YFSETQ. This specimen comes from a study of beta chain features in type 1 diabetes. Overall study context: The patient and healthy donor groups were comparable for age, gender and cell yields.

Sequenced material consisted of expressed TCRB transcripts (all of the isolated RNA was reverse transcribed). Produced via immunoSEQ multiplex PCR; TCRdb's table is partial and in-frame only. This sample has hundreds of thousands of clones, with roughly an eighth found just once. Cells sorted by CD45RO/CCR7/CD25/CD127/CD95/CD27 comprised CD4+ naive, central memory, regulatory and stem cell-like memory cells. All sorted populations exceeded 95% purity. The source of this sequence is a woman in her thirties or forties in good health. The chain has TRBV5-1 and TRBJ2-4; D possibly corresponds to TRBD2 (6 bases). Sequencing was done on a sample of naive CD4+ T cells from blood. The CDR3 loop reads CASSHERGNLAKNIQYF. The DNA of the CDR3 is TGCGCCAGCAGCCATGAACGGGGGAATCTAGCCAAAAACATTCAGTACTTC.